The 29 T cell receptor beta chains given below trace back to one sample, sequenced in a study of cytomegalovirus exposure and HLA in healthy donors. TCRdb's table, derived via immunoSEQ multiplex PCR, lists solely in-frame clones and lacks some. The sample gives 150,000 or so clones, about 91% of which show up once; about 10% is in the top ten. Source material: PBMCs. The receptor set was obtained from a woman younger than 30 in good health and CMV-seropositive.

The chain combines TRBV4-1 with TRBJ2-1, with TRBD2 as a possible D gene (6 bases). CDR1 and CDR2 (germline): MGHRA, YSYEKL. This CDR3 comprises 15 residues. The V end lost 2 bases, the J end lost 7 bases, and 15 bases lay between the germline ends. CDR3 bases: TGCGCCAGCAGCCAATCCCCCGCCGGAGGGAATGAGCAGTTCTTC. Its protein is CASSQSPAGGNEQFF.

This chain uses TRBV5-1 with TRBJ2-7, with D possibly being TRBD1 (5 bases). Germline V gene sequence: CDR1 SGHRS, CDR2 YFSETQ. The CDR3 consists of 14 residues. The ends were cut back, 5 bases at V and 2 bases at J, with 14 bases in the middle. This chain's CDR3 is CASSFDSLAYEQYF. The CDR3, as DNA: TGCGCCAGCAGTTTTGACAGTCTAGCCTACGAGCAGTACTTC.

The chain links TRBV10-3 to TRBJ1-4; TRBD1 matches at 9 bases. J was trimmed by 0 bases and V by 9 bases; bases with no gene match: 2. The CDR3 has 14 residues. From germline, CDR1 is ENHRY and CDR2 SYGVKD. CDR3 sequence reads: CAIRDRATNEKLFF. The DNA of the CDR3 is TGTGCCATTAGGGACAGGGCAACTAATGAAAAACTGTTTTTT.

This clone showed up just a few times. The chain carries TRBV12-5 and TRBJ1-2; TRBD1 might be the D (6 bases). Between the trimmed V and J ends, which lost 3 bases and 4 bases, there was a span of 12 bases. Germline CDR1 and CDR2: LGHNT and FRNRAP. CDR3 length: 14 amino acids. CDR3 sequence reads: CASGFDRSLYGYTF. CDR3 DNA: TGTGCTAGTGGTTTCGACAGGAGCCTCTATGGCTACACCTTC.

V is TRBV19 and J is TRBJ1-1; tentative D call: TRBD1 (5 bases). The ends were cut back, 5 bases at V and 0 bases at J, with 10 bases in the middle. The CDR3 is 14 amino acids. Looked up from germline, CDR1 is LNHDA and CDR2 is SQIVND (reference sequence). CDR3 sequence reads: CASSWGEMNTEAFF. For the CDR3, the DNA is TGTGCCAGTAGTTGGGGGGAAATGAACACTGAAGCTTTCTTT.

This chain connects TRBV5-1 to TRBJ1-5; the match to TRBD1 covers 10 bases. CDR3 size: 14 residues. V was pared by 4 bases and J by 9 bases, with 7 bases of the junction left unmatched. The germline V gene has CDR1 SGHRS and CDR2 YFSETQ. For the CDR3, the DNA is TGCGCCAGCAGCCCCGGACAGGGGGGAGGGCCCCAGCATTTT. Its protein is CASSPGQGGGPQHF.

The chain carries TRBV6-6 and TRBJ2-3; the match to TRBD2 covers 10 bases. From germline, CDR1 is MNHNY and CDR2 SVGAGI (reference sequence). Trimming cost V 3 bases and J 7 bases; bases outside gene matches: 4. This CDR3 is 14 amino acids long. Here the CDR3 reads CASSYSGGLYTQYF. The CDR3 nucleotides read TGTGCCAGCAGTTATAGCGGGGGGCTATATACGCAGTATTTT.

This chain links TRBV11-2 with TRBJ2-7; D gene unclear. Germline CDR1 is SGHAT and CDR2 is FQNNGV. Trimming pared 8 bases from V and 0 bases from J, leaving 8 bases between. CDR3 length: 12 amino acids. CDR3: CASRHSSYEQYF. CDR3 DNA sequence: TGTGCCAGCCGACACAGCTCCTACGAGCAGTACTTC.

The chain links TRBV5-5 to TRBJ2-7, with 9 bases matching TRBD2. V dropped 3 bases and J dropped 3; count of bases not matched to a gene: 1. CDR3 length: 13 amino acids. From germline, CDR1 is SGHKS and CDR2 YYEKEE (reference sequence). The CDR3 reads CASSSSGDYEQYF. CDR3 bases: TGTGCCAGCAGCTCTAGCGGGGACTACGAGCAGTACTTC.

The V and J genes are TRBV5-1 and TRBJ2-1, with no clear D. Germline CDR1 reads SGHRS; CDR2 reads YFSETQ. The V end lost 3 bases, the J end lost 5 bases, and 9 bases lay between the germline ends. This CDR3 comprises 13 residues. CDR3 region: CASSSRLNNEQFF. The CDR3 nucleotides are TGCGCCAGCAGCTCCCGTCTAAACAATGAGCAGTTCTTC.

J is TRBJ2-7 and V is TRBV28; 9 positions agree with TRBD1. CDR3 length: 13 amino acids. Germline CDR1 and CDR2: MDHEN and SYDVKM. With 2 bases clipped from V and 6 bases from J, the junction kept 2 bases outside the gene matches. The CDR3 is CASSLGTGTEQYF. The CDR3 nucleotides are TGTGCCAGCAGTTTAGGGACAGGGACCGAGCAGTACTTC.

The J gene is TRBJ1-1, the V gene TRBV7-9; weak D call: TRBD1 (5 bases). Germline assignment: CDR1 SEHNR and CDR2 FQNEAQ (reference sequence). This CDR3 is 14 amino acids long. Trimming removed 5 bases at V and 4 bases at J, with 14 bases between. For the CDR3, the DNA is TGTGCCAGCAGCCCTCCCCGGGGGGGCACTGAAGCTTTCTTT. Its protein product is CASSPPRGGTEAFF.

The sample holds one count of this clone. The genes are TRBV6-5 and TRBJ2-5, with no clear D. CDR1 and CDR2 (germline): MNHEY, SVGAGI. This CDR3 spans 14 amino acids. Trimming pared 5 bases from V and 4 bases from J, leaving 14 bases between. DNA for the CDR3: TGTGCCAGCAGTCAAAACTTTAGAGGAGAGACCCAGTACTTC. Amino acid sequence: CASSQNFRGETQYF.

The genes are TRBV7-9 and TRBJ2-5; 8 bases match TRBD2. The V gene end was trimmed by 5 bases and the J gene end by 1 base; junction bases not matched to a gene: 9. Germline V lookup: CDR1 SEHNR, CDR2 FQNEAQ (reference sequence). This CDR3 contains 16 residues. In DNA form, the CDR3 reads TGTGCCAGCAGCGAAGTAGCGGGGACACCCCAAGAGACCCAGTACTTC. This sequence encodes CASSEVAGTPQETQYF.

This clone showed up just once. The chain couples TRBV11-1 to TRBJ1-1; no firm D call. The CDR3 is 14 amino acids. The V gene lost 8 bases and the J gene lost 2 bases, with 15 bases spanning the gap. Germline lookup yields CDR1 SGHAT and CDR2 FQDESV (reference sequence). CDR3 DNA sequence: TGTGCCAGCCGACCCCCGGGGATAAACACTGAAGCTTTCTTT. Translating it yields CASRPPGINTEAFF.

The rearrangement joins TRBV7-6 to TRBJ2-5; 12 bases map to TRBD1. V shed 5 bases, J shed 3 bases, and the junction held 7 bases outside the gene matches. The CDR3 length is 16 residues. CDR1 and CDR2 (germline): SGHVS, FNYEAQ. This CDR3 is CASSTSGTGGKETQYF. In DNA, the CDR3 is TGTGCCAGCAGCACATCCGGGACAGGGGGCAAAGAGACCCAGTACTTC. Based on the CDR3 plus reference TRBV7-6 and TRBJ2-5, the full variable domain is GAGVSQSPRYKVTKRGQDVALRCDPISGHVSLYWYRQALGQGPEFLTYFNYEAQQDKSGLPNDRFSAERPEGSISTLTIQRTEQRDSAMYRCASSTSGTGGKETQYFGPGTRLLVL.

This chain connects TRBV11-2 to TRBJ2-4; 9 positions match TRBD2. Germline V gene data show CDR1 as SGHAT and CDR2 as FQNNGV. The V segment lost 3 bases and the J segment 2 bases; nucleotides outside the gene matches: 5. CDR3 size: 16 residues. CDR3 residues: CASSFGASGTKNIQYF. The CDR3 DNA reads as TGTGCCAGCAGCTTTGGGGCTAGCGGGACCAAAAACATTCAGTACTTC. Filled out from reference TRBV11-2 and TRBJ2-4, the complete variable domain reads EAGVAQSPRYKIIEKRQSVAFWCNPISGHATLYWYQQILGQGPKLLIQFQNNGVVDDSQLPKDRFSAERLKGVDSTLKIQPAKLEDSAVYLCASSFGASGTKNIQYFGAGTRLSVL.

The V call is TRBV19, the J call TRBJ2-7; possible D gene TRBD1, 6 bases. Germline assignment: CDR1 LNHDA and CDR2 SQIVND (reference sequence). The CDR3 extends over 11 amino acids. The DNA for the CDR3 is TGTGCGGTGGGGGACAATCCCGAGCAGTACTTC. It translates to CAVGDNPEQYF.

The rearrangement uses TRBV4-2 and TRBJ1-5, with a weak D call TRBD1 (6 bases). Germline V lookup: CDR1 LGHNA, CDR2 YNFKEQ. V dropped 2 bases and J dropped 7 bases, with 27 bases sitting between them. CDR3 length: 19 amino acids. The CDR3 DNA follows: TGTGCCAGCAGCCAACTCACGACGGGGACAAGGGCATTATCGCAGCCCCAGCATTTT. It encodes CASSQLTTGTRALSQPQHF.

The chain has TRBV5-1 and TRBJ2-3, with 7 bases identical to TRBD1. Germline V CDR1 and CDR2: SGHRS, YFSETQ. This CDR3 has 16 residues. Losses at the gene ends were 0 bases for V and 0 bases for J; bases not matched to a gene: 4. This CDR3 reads CASSLVGTVSTDTQYF. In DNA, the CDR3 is TGCGCCAGCAGCTTGGTGGGGACAGTAAGCACAGATACGCAGTATTTT.

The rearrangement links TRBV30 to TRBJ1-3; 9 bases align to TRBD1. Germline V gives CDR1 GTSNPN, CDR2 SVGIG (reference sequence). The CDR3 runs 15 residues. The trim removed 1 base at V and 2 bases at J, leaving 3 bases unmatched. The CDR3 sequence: CAWSGGQGAGNTIYF. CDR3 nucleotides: TGTGCCTGGAGTGGGGGACAGGGAGCTGGAAACACCATATATTTT.

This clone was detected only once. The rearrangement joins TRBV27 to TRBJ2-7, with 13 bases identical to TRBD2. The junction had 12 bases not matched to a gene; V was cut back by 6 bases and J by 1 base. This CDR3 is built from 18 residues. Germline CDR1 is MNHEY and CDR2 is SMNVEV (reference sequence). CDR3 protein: CASSLVGTSGVDSYEQYF. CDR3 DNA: TGTGCCAGCAGCTTAGTAGGGACTAGCGGGGTTGATTCCTACGAGCAGTACTTC.

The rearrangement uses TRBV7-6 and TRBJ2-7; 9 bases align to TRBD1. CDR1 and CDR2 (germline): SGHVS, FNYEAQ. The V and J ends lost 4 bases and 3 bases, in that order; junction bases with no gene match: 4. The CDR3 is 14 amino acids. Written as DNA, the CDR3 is TGTGCCAGCAGCTCGGGACAGGGCGACTACGAGCAGTACTTC. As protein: CASSSGQGDYEQYF.

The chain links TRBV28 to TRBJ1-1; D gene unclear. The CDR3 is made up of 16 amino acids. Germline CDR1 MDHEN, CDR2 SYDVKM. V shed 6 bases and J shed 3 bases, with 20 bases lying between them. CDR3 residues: CASRKGRARRDTEAFF. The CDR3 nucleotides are TGTGCCAGCAGAAAAGGCCGAGCCCGACGGGACACTGAAGCTTTCTTT.

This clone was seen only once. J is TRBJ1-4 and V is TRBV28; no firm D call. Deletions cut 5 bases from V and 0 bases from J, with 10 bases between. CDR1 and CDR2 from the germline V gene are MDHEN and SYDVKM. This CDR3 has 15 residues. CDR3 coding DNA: TGTGCCAGCAGTCCCCGGGGAGCAACTAATGAAAAACTGTTTTTT. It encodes CASSPRGATNEKLFF.

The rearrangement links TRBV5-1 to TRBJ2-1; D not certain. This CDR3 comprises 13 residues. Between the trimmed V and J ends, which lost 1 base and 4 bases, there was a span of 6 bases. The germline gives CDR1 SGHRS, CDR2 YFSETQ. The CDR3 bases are TGCGCCAGCAGCTTGCGAGCGTACAATGAGCAGTTCTTC. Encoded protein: CASSLRAYNEQFF.

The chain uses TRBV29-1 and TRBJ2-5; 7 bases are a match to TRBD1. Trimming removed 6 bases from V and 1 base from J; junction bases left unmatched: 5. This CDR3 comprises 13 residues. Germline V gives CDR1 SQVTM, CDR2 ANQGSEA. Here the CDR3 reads CSVPRDSQETQYF. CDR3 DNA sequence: TGCAGCGTCCCCAGGGACAGCCAAGAGACCCAGTACTTC.

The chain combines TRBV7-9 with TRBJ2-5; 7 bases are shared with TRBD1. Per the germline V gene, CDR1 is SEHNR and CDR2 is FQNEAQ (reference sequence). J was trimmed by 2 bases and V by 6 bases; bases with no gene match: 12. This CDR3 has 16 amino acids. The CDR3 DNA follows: TGTGCCAGCAGTCCCTTGGGGACAGACTATCAAGAGACCCAGTACTTC. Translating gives CASSPLGTDYQETQYF.

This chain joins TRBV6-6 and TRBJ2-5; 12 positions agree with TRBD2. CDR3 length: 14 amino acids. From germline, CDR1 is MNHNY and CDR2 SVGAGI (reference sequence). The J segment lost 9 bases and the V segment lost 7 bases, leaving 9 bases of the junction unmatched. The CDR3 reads CASNLSGLAGPQYF. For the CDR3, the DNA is TGTGCCAGCAATCTAAGCGGACTAGCGGGGCCCCAGTACTTC.